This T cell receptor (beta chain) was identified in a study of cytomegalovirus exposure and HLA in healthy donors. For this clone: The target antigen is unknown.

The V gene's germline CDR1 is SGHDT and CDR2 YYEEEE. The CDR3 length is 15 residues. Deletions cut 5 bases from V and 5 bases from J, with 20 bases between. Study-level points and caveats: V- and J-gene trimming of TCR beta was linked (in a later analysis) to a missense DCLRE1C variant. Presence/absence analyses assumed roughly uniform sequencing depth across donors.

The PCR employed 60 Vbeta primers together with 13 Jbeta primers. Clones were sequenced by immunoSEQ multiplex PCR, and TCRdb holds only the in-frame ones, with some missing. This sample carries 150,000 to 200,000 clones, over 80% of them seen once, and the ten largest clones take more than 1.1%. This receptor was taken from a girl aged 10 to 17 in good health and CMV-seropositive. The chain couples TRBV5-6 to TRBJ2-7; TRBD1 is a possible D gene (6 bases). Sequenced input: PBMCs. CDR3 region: CASRYDRSYGDEQYF. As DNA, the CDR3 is TGTGCCAGCAGATACGACAGGAGCTATGGGGACGAGCAGTACTTC.